This T cell receptor beta chain was obtained from a study of regulatory T cells in long-lasting Graves disease (dated by TCRdb to about 2021). In the study overall: Patients with newly diagnosed Graves' disease had been on antithyroid drugs for under 3 months. A total of roughly 33 samples underwent TCR sequencing: roughly 13 from persistent and around 20 from newly diagnosed Graves' disease patients. Peripheral blood TCR sequencing and RNA sequencing compared persistent Graves' disease patients with newly diagnosed Graves' disease patients. The study was registered as a clinical trial and conducted in China. The paper's findings and limits, for the study overall: Persistent disease showed preferential use of TRBV28, TRBJ1-2 and TRBJ2-5, whereas newly diagnosed disease favored TRBV20-1 and TRBJ2-1. Persistent patients shared more public clonotypes among themselves (under 3,000) than newly diagnosed patients did (more than 950). Peripheral blood alone was examined, since thyroid tissue, which constituted the primary lesion, could not be accessed. Only the TCR beta chain was sequenced and analyzed. The small sample size was acknowledged by the authors as a limitation that may reduce accuracy. Compared with newly diagnosed patients, patients with persistent Graves' disease had lower TCR Shannon entropy and fewer highly expanded clones, which suggests clonal expansion.

There are many counts of this clonotype. It lacks a known antigen. Per-nucleotide qualities are absent, and no much larger clonotype sits a single base away. The receptor library was made with multiplex PCR. The sequencer listed for this sample is Illumina HiSeq 4000. TCR beta libraries were built with iRepertoire HTBI primers and Arm-PCR amplification of CDR3 regions. PCR products were gel purified before sequencing. As for the original processing: Across samples, 60 to 70 TRBV and roughly 13 TRBJ segments were identified and used for gene usage analysis of CDR3 amino acid clonotypes. COPE and FqMerger were used to merge the filtered high-quality paired reads into contigs. BLAST was used to align contigs to IMGT TRBV, TRBD and TRBJ reference genes, and CDR3 was defined according to IMGT. Any clonotype with a frequency above 0.1% was counted as a highly expanded clone. Shannon entropy served as the measure of repertoire diversity, while the Gini coefficient captured V-J evenness. Public clonotypes were defined as clonotypes shared by more than one individual. Clones were called with MiXCR by TCRdb after fastp trimmed the public reads at Q25, and only in-frame beta chains were retained. Records with the same CDR3 protein are collapsed into one entry carrying the most frequent genes and DNA. The V and J calls and clone size are TCRdb's, not the authors'. Recorded for this sample are about 540,000 distinct CDR3 sequences; 13% of them occurred a single time. The ten largest account for 8.5% to 10% of the sample.

The time point label, read with the paper, signifies: newly diagnosed GD, antithyroid drugs for less than 3 months. For both TCR sequencing and RNA sequencing, RNA was extracted from PBMCs using TRIzol. Graves' disease was diagnosed according to American Thyroid Association guidelines. Recruitment of patients was carried out at an endocrinology department in Xi'an, China. Each patient gave 7.5 to 10 milliliters of peripheral blood, collected in an EDTA anticoagulant tube. PBMCs were isolated by Ficoll Paque Plus density gradient separation without further T cell sorting. An Agilent 2100 Bioanalyzer and agarose gel were used to assess RNA quality, and a NanoDrop 2000 was used to measure RNA concentration. CDR1 and CDR2 are read off the germline V gene as SNHLY and FYNNEI. There are 20 amino acids in the CDR3, from cysteine to phenylalanine inclusive. The read is trimmed to its CDR3 DNA, 60 bases read in frame from base 1. The germline ends are 30 bases apart after V is trimmed by 5 bases and J by 5 bases.

The data were also submitted as part of a second study, on T cells in Graves' hyperthyroidism and ophthalmopathy. That second report states: Graves' hyperthyroidism was defined as stable when no progression to ophthalmopathy occurred over 18 months of follow-up. The hyperthyroidism patients were between 18 and 65 years old and newly diagnosed, with a disease duration of less than 2 months. The study excluded patients with uncontrolled infections, other autoimmune diseases, pregnancy or lactation. Diagnoses were established on the basis of clinical symptoms, serum thyroxine and TRAb, thyroid ultrasound, and orbital computed tomography. A first-round RT-PCR of the TCR CDR3 used the HTBI primer set with the Qiagen OneStep RT-PCR kit. Most expanded thyroid clonotypes (frequency above 0.001) were also detected in blood, suggesting blood repertoires may reflect thyroid immune responses. A model built on a 13 V-J signature distinguished ophthalmopathy from stable hyperthyroidism, reaching around 90% sensitivity and 81.08% specificity in cross-validation and 80%/75% in testing. During validation, the model predicted progression to ophthalmopathy a median of around 7 months ahead of onset, with more than 55% sensitivity and 72.22% specificity. TCR V-J signatures able to tell the groups apart were searched for in a discovery cohort of 90 to 100 patients, of whom around 42 had Graves' ophthalmopathy and about 60 had stable Graves' hyperthyroidism. Prospective prediction of ophthalmopathy was tested in an independent validation cohort consisting of under 20 hyperthyroidism patients and about 17 patients who later progressed to ophthalmopathy. The 75 to 100 discovery patients were randomly divided into training and test sets at a 7:3 ratio. The study also compared thyroid tissue and blood T-cell repertoires from more than five Graves' hyperthyroidism patients. Once sampling was done, hyperthyroidism patients were given methimazole at a starting dose of 30 mg daily, whereas ophthalmopathy patients were given high-dose intravenous methylprednisolone. The libraries were constructed in a second round of multiplex PCR and then size-selected and purified. Libraries were sequenced paired-end with 100 bp reads on an Illumina HiSeq2000. SOAPnuke was used to process the raw data, with reads discarded if the reads contained adapters or uncalled bases, had a mean Phred below 15, or lacked an exact constant-primer or identifier match. COPE v1.2.5 was used to merge the high-quality paired reads, and each unique nucleotide sequence was defined as a clonotype. MiTCR v1.1 was used to align the clonotypes against IMGT TRBV, TRBD and TRBJ reference segments. The analysis was restricted to V-J combinations with a frequency above 0.0001, which together covered 99.2% of the repertoires. The TCS score was defined as the ratio of F50 (clonal expansion) to E x V (chaos), calculated using BLOSUM62-based TCRdist between CDR3 peptides within each V-J. Welch's t-statistics and random forest reduced several hundred V-J features to 13, which were used in a naive Bayes classifier (R e1071). No statistical method was used to set the sample size in advance, and investigators knew the group allocation. TCR Vbeta CDR3 sequencing of 135 peripheral blood samples (fewer than 45 ophthalmopathy, 75 to 80 hyperthyroidism and roughly 17 progressor patients) is reported in the paper.

The sequence came from a man under 40 with Graves disease. Donor details come from another sample of the same person, matched by shared clones. The chain is made from TRBV2 and TRBJ2-2; a tentative D call is TRBD1 (6 bases match). The sample was peripheral blood mononuclear cells (PBMCs), taken at new diagnosis, from a patient treated with antithyroid drugs. CDR3 protein: CASSHLDRTLTSRSTGELFF. The DNA sequence is TGTGCCAGCAGTCACCTAGACAGGACCCTTACCTCCCGCTCGACCGGGGAGCTGTTTTTT.